The entry below gives a single T cell receptor beta chain sequence along with its context. The entry originates in a study of blood T cell repertoires in COVID-19. The CDR3 has 15 residues. Germline CDR1 SEHNR, CDR2 FQNEAQ (reference sequence). The V end was cut by 5 bases, the J end by 5 bases, with 15 bases between. Original analysis: Reference gene primers were amplified, and this amplification served to estimate nucleated cell counts. Profiling relied on immunoSEQ multiplex PCR, and the TCRdb table lists in-frame clones only, not all of them. V and J calls plus clone size are reproduced from that table; the DNA served to infer D and trimming. The sample holds around 74,000 clones, around 90% seen once.

This sequence joins TRBV7-9 and TRBJ2-2; D possibly corresponds to TRBD2 (6 bases). This receptor was identified in a man between 50 and 59 years old with active COVID-19. Input material: peripheral blood. CDR3 sequence: CASSPVEGGTGELFF. The DNA of the CDR3 is TGTGCCAGCAGCCCTGTGGAGGGCGGGACCGGGGAGCTGTTTTTT.